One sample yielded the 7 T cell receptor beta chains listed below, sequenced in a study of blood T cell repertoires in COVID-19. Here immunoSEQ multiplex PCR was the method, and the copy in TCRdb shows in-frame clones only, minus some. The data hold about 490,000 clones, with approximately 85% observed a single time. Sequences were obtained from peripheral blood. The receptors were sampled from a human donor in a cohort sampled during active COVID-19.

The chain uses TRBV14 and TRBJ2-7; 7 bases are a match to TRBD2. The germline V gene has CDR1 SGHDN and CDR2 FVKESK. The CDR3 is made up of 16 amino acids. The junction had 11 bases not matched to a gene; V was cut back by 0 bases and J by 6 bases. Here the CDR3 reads CASSQDQLGLGGEQYF. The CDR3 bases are TGTGCCAGCAGCCAAGATCAGCTCGGACTAGGAGGCGAGCAGTACTTC.

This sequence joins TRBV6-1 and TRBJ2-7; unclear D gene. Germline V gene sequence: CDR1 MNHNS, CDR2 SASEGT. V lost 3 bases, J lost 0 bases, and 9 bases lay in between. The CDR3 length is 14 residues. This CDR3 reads CASSEAGLSYEQYF. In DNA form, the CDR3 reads TGTGCCAGCAGTGAGGCAGGTCTCTCCTACGAGCAGTACTTC.

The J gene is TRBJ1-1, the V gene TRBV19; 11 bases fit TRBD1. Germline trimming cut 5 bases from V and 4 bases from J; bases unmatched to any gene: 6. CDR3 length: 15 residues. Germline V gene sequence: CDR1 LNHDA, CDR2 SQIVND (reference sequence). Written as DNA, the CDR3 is TGTGCCAGTAGTCTCTCTGGGACAGGGGGCACTGAAGCTTTCTTT. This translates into CASSLSGTGGTEAFF.

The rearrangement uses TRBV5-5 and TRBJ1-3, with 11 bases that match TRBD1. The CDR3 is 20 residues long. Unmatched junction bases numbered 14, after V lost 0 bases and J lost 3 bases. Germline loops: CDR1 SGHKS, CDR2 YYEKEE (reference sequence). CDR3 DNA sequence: TGTGCCAGCAGCTTGGCCCGCTGGACAGGGGGCGTCCGAGGTGGAAACACCATATATTTT. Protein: CASSLARWTGGVRGGNTIYF.

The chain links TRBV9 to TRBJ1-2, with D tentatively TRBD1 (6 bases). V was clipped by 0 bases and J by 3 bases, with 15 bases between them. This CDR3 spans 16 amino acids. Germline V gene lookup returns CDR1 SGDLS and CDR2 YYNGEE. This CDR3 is CASSVGTGLGDYGYTF. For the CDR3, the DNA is TGTGCCAGCAGCGTAGGAACAGGGTTAGGGGACTATGGCTACACCTTC.

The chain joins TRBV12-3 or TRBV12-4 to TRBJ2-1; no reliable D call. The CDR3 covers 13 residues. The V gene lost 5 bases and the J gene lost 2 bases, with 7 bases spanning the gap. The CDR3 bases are TGTGCCAGCAGTCTCACACCCTACAATGAGCAGTTCTTC. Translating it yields CASSLTPYNEQFF.

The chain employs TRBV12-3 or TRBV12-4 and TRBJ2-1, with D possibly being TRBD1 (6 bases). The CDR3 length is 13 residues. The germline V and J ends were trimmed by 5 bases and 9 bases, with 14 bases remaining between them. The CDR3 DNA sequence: TGTGCCAGCAGTCCAGGGACAAGGGGTGAGCAGTTCTTC. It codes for CASSPGTRGEQFF.